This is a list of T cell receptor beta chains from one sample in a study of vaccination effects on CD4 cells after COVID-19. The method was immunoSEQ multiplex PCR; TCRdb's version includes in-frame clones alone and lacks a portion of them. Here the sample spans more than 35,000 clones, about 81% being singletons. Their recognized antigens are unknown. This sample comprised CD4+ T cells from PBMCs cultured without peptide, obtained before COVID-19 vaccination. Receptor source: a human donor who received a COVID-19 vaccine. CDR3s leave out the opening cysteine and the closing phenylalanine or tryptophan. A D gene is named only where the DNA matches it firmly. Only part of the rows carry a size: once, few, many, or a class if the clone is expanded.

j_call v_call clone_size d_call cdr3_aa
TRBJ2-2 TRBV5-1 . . ASSLDLGELF
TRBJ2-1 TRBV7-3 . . ASSPLPGVGEQF
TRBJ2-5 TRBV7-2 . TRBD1 ASSLTRGETQY
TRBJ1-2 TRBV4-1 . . ASSRRGLYYGYT
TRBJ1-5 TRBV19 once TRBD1 ASSVRGTGLLSNQPQH
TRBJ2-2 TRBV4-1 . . ASSLPRGGGYTGELF
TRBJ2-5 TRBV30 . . AWTLGGSPKTQY
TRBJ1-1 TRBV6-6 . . ASRGGTGSWAF
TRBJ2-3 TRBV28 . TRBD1 ASRDRVSTDTQY
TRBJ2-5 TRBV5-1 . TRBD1 ASSLTVVAQGVETQY
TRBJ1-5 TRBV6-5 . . ASSTGQLQPQH
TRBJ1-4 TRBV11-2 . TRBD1 ASSSRDSEKLF
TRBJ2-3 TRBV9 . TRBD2 ASSRAGSTDTQY
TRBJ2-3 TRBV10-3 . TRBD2 AIKDQLGGVDTQY